The 30 T cell receptor beta chains presented below share a single source sample, sequenced in a study of early T cells in non-severe SARS-CoV-2 infection. TCRdb fed the 5' RACE reads into MiXCR, producing one record per CDR3 protein. In the table there are more than 90,000 distinct CDR3 sequences, under 15% of which are singletons. The sequenced material came from whole blood. Receptors originate from an adult who was a healthcare worker with PCR-confirmed SARS-CoV-2 infection or an uninfected control (not recorded which).

This clonotype was found many times. The DNA of the CDR3 is TGTGCCAGCAGCGTTTACTCGAACACCGGGGAGCTGTTTTTT. Its protein product is CASSVYSNTGELFF. The chain links TRBV9 to TRBJ2-2; D remains ambiguous. The CDR3 is made up of 14 amino acids. V lost 2 bases, J lost 0 bases, and 5 bases lay in between. CDR1 is SGDLS and CDR2 is YYNGEE in the germline V gene.

This clonotype was seen just once. A much larger clone lies one base from this, so it may be a read error. The CDR3 DNA follows: TGTGTCAGCAGCTCCGGACAGTCCGGCCACGAGCAGTACTTC. It translates to CVSSSGQSGHEQYF. The J gene is TRBJ2-7, the V gene TRBV9; D might be TRBD1 (6 bases). The CDR3 spans 14 residues. CDR1 and CDR2 from the germline V gene are SGDLS and YYNGEE. Using reference TRBV9 and TRBJ2-7 for the parts outside the CDR3, the full variable domain is DSGVTQTPKHLITATGQRVTLRCSPRSGDLSVYWYQQSLDQGLQFLIQYYNGEERAKGNILERFSAQQFPDLHSELNLSSLELGDSALYFCVSSSGQSGHEQYFGPGTRLTVT.

A few counts support this clonotype. The chain employs TRBV27 and TRBJ2-7, with D perhaps matching TRBD1 or TRBD2 (5 bases each). The germline gives CDR1 MNHEY, CDR2 SMNVEV (reference sequence). CDR3 length: 14 residues. The germline V and J ends were trimmed by 6 bases and 2 bases, with 14 bases remaining between them. The CDR3 DNA sequence: TGTGCCAGCAGGACCCGGGACGCAGCCTACGAGCAGTACTTC. It encodes CASRTRDAAYEQYF.

This clonotype was found many times. The V gene is TRBV4-3, the J gene TRBJ1-3, with 10 positions matching TRBD1. The CDR3 has 15 amino acids. Germline trimming cut 5 bases from V and 3 bases from J; bases unmatched to any gene: 4. Germline assignment: CDR1 LGHNA and CDR2 YSLEER. The CDR3 protein is CASSSDRGLGNTIYF. The DNA for the CDR3 is TGCGCCAGCAGCTCTGACAGGGGGCTTGGAAACACCATATATTTT.

In its sample, this clonotype was seen many times. V usage is TRBV18 and J usage is TRBJ2-5; 12 positions match TRBD1. Looked up from germline, CDR1 is KGHSH and CDR2 is LQKENI. The CDR3 has 18 amino acids. The J segment lost 3 bases and the V segment lost 1 base, leaving 9 bases of the junction unmatched. CDR3 region: CASSPLSSGTGGEETQYF. The CDR3 bases are TGTGCCAGCTCACCACTGAGTAGTGGGACAGGGGGCGAAGAGACCCAGTACTTC.

This clonotype was counted between two and nine times. The chain carries TRBV7-6 and TRBJ2-7; 8 positions match TRBD2. There are 15 residues in the CDR3. CDR1 is SGHVS, CDR2 FNYEAQ, per germline. Losses at the gene ends were 5 bases for V and 2 bases for J; bases not matched to a gene: 8. The CDR3 region is CASSPFAGGAYEQYF. The DNA for the CDR3 is TGTGCCAGCAGCCCGTTTGCGGGGGGAGCCTACGAGCAGTACTTC.

This clonotype was detected ten times or more. The chain recombines TRBV7-6 with TRBJ2-5; the D gene is possibly TRBD1 (6 bases). The CDR3 covers 13 residues. The germline CDR1 and CDR2 sequences are SGHVS and FNYEAQ. V dropped 5 bases and J dropped 7 bases, with 14 bases sitting between them. CDR3 DNA: TGTGCCAGCAGCCCCGAACAGGGACGGACCCAGTACTTC. It translates to CASSPEQGRTQYF.

Here the CDR3 DNA reads TGTGCCAGCAGCCAGAGGGTGGGGAGCGGGGAGCTGTTTTTT. This translates into CASSQRVGSGELFF. The V call is TRBV14, the J call TRBJ2-2, with D maybe TRBD2 (5 bases). Trimming cost V 3 bases and J 7 bases, with 12 bases left between them. CDR3 length equals 14 residues. Germline V gives CDR1 SGHDN, CDR2 FVKESK.

This clonotype was seen a few times. This chain links TRBV6-5 with TRBJ2-7; tentative D call: TRBD1 (6 bases). Germline V gene sequence: CDR1 MNHEY, CDR2 SVGAGI. The CDR3 is 17 residues long. Trimming shortened V by 9 bases and J by 1 base, and 25 bases separated the two germline ends. Written as DNA, the CDR3 is TGTGCCAGTCAGGGACATCGGGGATCAACCAAGTCCTACGAGCAGTACTTC. It is translated as CASQGHRGSTKSYEQYF.

This sequence joins TRBV12-3 or TRBV12-4 and TRBJ2-2; maybe TRBD2 (6 bases). The CDR3 is made up of 15 amino acids. The germline V and J ends were trimmed by 3 bases and 4 bases, with 12 bases remaining between them. This CDR3 reads CASSFGGSITGELFF. As DNA, the CDR3 is TGTGCCAGCAGTTTCGGGGGTTCTATCACCGGGGAGCTGTTTTTT.

This clonotype was detected ten times or more. The chain recombines TRBV11-2 with TRBJ1-5; D remains ambiguous. Deletions cut 0 bases from V and 9 bases from J, with 9 bases between. The CDR3 length is 13 residues. Looked up from germline, CDR1 is SGHAT and CDR2 is FQNNGV. The CDR3 coding sequence is TGTGCCAGCAGCTTAGATTTCCTTTGGCCCCAGCATTTT. This sequence encodes CASSLDFLWPQHF. Using reference TRBV11-2 and TRBJ1-5 for the parts outside the CDR3, the full variable domain is EAGVAQSPRYKIIEKRQSVAFWCNPISGHATLYWYQQILGQGPKLLIQFQNNGVVDDSQLPKDRFSAERLKGVDSTLKIQPAKLEDSAVYLCASSLDFLWPQHFGDGTRLSIL.

There are a few counts of this clonotype. The rearrangement uses TRBV11-1 and TRBJ2-7; D unresolved. There are 13 residues in the CDR3. V shed 6 bases and J shed 0 bases, with 9 bases lying between them. The germline gives CDR1 SGHAT, CDR2 FQDESV (reference sequence). This chain's CDR3 is CASRPPASYEQYF. The CDR3 nucleotides read TGTGCCAGCAGACCTCCCGCCTCCTACGAGCAGTACTTC. Full variable domain (missing parts from reference TRBV11-1 and TRBJ2-7): EAEVAQSPRYKITEKSQAVAFWCDPISGHATLYWYRQILGQGPELLVQFQDESVVDDSQLPKDRFSAERLKGVDSTLKIQPAELGDSAMYLCASRPPASYEQYFGPGTRLTVT.

The chain carries TRBV6-5 and TRBJ1-2; D is unresolved. Trimming cost V 6 bases and J 0 bases, with 11 bases left between them. The CDR3 extends over 14 amino acids. Germline V gene sequence: CDR1 MNHEY, CDR2 SVGAGI. The CDR3 loop is CASSLRETNYGYTF. CDR3 nucleotide sequence: TGTGCCAGCAGCCTTAGGGAAACTAACTATGGCTACACCTTC.

This clonotype occurred many times. CDR3 sequence reads: CASSSISLRGNEQFF. The CDR3 nucleotides read TGTGCCAGCAGCTCCATAAGCCTTAGGGGCAATGAGCAGTTCTTC. The J gene is TRBJ2-1, the V gene TRBV7-6, with D possibly being TRBD1 (5 bases). CDR3 length: 15 residues. V lost 4 bases to trimming and J lost 6 bases, with 16 bases between them. CDR1 is SGHVS, CDR2 FNYEAQ, per germline.

At least ten counts were recorded for this clonotype. The gene calls are TRBV29-1 and TRBJ1-1; tentative D call: TRBD1 (6 bases). Germline-derived CDR1 and CDR2 are SQVTM and ANQGSEA. The CDR3 is 13 amino acids. The ends were cut back, 8 bases at V and 5 bases at J, with 18 bases in the middle. As DNA, the CDR3 is TGCAGCACAAGAACGGGGGCTTTGACTGAAGCTTTCTTT. Its translation: CSTRTGALTEAFF.

This clonotype came up many times. The rearrangement uses TRBV9 and TRBJ2-1, with D uncertain. The CDR3 has 12 amino acids. The ends were cut back, 1 base at V and 6 bases at J, with 5 bases in the middle. From germline, CDR1 is SGDLS and CDR2 YYNGEE. CDR3 bases: TGTGCCAGCAGCGTATATGGCAATGAGCAGTTCTTC. It encodes CASSVYGNEQFF.

CDR3 nucleotides: TGCAGTGCTCTGTTGGACAGGGCGGTTCTTCGCTACACCTTC. Translated, it gives CSALLDRAVLRYTF. The chain couples TRBV20-1 to TRBJ1-2; TRBD1 agrees at 8 bases. Losses at the gene ends were 5 bases for V and 9 bases for J; bases not matched to a gene: 14. This CDR3 spans 14 amino acids. The germline CDR1 and CDR2 sequences are DFQATT and SNEGSKA (reference sequence).

This clonotype was seen only a few times. The chain is built from TRBV29-1 and TRBJ1-2, with 9 bases that match TRBD1. The germline CDR1 and CDR2 sequences are SQVTM and ANQGSEA. The CDR3 runs to 15 residues. The ends lost 7 bases at V and 8 bases at J; junction bases unmatched: 17. The CDR3 region is CSASRDRESGEGYTF. The DNA of the CDR3 is TGCAGCGCCTCCCGGGACAGGGAAAGTGGAGAAGGCTACACCTTC.

Here the CDR3 reads CSAQGQPYEQYF. DNA for the CDR3: TGCAGTGCCCAAGGACAGCCCTACGAGCAGTACTTC. J is TRBJ2-7 and V is TRBV20-1, with a tentative D call TRBD1 (6 bases). V lost 6 bases to trimming and J lost 2 bases, with 11 bases between them. This CDR3 is built from 12 residues. Germline loops: CDR1 DFQATT, CDR2 SNEGSKA (reference sequence).

This clonotype was observed a few times. CDR3 sequence: CASSLARGGAELETQYF. CDR3 sequence (DNA): TGTGCCAGCAGCTTAGCGCGGGGGGGCGCCGAACTAGAGACCCAGTACTTC. The V gene is TRBV7-8, the J gene TRBJ2-5; TRBD2 matches 9 bases. Germline V gene data show CDR1 as SGHVS and CDR2 as FQNEAQ. Unmatched junction bases numbered 9, after V lost 0 bases and J lost 4 bases. This CDR3 is built from 17 residues.

This chain connects TRBV18 to TRBJ2-2; the match to TRBD1 covers 7 bases. The V gene's germline CDR1 is KGHSH and CDR2 LQKENI. V lost 6 bases to trimming and J lost 3 bases; unmatched junction nucleotides: 4. The CDR3 sequence is 14 residues long. The CDR3: CASSWDRYTGELFF. The CDR3 DNA sequence: TGTGCCAGCTCCTGGGACAGATACACCGGGGAGCTGTTTTTT. Together with reference TRBV18 and TRBJ2-2, the CDR3 gives the full variable domain: NAGVMQNPRHLVRRRGQEARLRCSPMKGHSHVYWYRQLPEEGLKFMVYLQKENIIDESGMPKERFSAEFPKEGPSILRIQQVVRGDSAAYFCASSWDRYTGELFFGEGSRLTVL.

This chain connects TRBV18 to TRBJ2-1; tentative D call: TRBD1 (5 bases). The germline gives CDR1 KGHSH, CDR2 LQKENI. Trimming shortened V by 3 bases and J by 0 bases, and 9 bases separated the two germline ends. This CDR3 has 15 residues. CDR3 DNA sequence: TGTGCCAGCTCACCGCAGGGATACTCCTACAATGAGCAGTTCTTC. Amino acid sequence: CASSPQGYSYNEQFF.

The V and J genes are TRBV10-3 and TRBJ1-5; unclear D gene. Germline CDR1 is ENHRY and CDR2 is SYGVKD. The V gene lost 6 bases and the J gene lost 4 bases, with 7 bases spanning the gap. CDR3 size: 12 residues. This CDR3 reads CAISGINQPQHF. As DNA, the CDR3 is TGTGCCATCAGCGGGATAAATCAGCCCCAGCATTTT.

The sample holds many counts of this clonotype. The CDR3 region is CASRRQGNEKLFF. As DNA, the CDR3 is TGTGCCAGCAGACGGCAGGGGAATGAAAAACTGTTTTTT. The V call is TRBV12-3 or TRBV12-4, the J call TRBJ1-4, with D possibly being TRBD1 (6 bases). The V end lost 6 bases, the J end lost 5 bases, and 10 bases lay between the germline ends. The CDR3 extends over 13 amino acids.

This clonotype was seen at least ten times. This sequence joins TRBV5-1 and TRBJ1-1; unclear D gene. CDR1 is SGHRS, CDR2 YFSETQ, per germline. V was trimmed by 4 bases and J by 1 base, leaving 8 bases between them. The CDR3 is 13 residues long. CDR3 region: CASSPNWNTEAFF. The CDR3 coding sequence is TGCGCCAGCAGCCCGAACTGGAACACTGAAGCTTTCTTT.

This clonotype was found many times. The chain links TRBV20-1 to TRBJ2-7, with TRBD1 matching over 7 bases. The CDR3 sequence is 15 residues long. Looked up from germline, CDR1 is DFQATT and CDR2 is SNEGSKA (reference sequence). With 5 bases clipped from V and 5 bases from J, the junction kept 15 bases outside the gene matches. CDR3 protein: CSAFESLQGIHEQYF. In DNA, the CDR3 is TGCAGTGCTTTCGAAAGCCTACAGGGGATTCACGAGCAGTACTTC.

V usage is TRBV6-5 and J usage is TRBJ1-1; 8 nucleotides align to TRBD1. Germline V gene sequence: CDR1 MNHEY, CDR2 SVGAGI. The V segment lost 6 bases and the J segment 1 base; nucleotides outside the gene matches: 7. CDR3 size: 15 residues. The CDR3 sequence: CASSLQGGSNTEAFF. The CDR3 bases are TGTGCCAGCAGCCTACAGGGGGGATCGAACACTGAAGCTTTCTTT.

This clonotype occurred many times. The chain combines TRBV7-2 with TRBJ1-1; 8 bases match TRBD1. CDR1 SGHTA and CDR2 FQGNSA come from the germline V gene. The CDR3 runs to 15 residues. V dropped 3 bases and J dropped 4; count of bases not matched to a gene: 7. The CDR3 spells CASSLSQGAGTEAFF. The CDR3 DNA reads as TGTGCCAGCAGCTTGTCTCAGGGGGCGGGCACTGAAGCTTTCTTT.

The rearrangement joins TRBV7-3 to TRBJ1-1, with no clear D. This CDR3 has 13 residues. The V gene lost 2 bases and the J gene lost 5 bases, with 9 bases spanning the gap. Germline values: CDR1 SGHTA, CDR2 FQGTGA. DNA of the CDR3: TGTGCCAGCAGCTTAGGGAGGTGGACTGAAGCTTTCTTT. Protein: CASSLGRWTEAFF.

The chain has TRBV27 and TRBJ2-1, with 8 bases lining up with TRBD1. Unmatched junction bases numbered 6, after V lost 0 bases and J lost 8 bases. This CDR3 is built from 15 residues. In germline, CDR1 is MNHEY, CDR2 SMNVEV (reference sequence). The CDR3 sequence is CASSLSPTGEDEQFF. Written as DNA, the CDR3 is TGTGCCAGCAGTTTATCTCCGACAGGGGAGGATGAGCAGTTCTTC.